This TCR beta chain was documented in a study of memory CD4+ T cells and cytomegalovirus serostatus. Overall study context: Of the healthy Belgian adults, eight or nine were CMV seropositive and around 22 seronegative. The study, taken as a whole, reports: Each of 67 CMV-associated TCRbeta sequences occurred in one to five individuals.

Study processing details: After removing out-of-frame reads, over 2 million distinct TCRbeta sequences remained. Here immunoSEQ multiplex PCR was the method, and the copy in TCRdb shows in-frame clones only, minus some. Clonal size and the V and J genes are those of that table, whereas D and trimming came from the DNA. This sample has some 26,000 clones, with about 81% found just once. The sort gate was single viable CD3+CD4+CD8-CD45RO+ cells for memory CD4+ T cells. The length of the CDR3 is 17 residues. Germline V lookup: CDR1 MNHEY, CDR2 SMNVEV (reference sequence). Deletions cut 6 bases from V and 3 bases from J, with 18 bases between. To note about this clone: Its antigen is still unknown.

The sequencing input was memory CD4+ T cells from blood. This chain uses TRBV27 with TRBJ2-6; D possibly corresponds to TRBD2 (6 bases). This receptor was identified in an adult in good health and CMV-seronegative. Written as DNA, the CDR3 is TGTGCCAGCAGATCCTTTGGAGGGTTCGTTGGGGCCAACGTCCTGACTTTC. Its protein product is CASRSFGGFVGANVLTF.